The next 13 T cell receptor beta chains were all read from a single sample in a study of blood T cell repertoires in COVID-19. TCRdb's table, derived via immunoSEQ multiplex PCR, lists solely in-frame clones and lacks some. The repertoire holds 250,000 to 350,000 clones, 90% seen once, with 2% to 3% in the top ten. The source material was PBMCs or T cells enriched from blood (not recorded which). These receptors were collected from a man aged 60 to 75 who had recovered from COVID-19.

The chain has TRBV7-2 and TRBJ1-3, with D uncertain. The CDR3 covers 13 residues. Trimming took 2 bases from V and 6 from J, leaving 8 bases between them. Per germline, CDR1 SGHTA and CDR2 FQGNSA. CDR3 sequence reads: CASSLLGENTIYF. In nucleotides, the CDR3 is TGTGCCAGCAGCTTACTGGGAGAAAACACCATATATTTT.

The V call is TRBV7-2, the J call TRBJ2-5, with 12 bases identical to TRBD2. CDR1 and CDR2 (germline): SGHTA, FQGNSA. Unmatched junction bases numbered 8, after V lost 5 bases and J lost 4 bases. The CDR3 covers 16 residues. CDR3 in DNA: TGTGCCAGCAGCCCAACTAGCGGGGGGTCGGGAGAGACCCAGTACTTC. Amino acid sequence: CASSPTSGGSGETQYF.

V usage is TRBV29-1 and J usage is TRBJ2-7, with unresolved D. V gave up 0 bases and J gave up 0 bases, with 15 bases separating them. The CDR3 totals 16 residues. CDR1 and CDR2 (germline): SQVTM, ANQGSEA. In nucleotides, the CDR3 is TGCAGCGTTGAAGATCCTCGAGAGAAAAGCTCCTACGAGCAGTACTTC. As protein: CSVEDPREKSSYEQYF.

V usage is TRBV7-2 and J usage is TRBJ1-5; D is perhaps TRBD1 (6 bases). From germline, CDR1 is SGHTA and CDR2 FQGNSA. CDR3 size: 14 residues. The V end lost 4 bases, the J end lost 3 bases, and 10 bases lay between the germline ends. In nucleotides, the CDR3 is TGTGCCAGCAGCTCACAGGGCCTCAATCAGCCCCAGCATTTT. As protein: CASSSQGLNQPQHF.

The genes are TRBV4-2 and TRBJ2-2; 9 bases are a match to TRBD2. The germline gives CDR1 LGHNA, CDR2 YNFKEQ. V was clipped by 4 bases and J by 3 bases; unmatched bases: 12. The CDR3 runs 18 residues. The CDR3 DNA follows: TGTGCCAGCAGCCTCAAGGCGGGGGGGAATAAACACACCGGGGAGCTGTTTTTT. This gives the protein CASSLKAGGNKHTGELFF.

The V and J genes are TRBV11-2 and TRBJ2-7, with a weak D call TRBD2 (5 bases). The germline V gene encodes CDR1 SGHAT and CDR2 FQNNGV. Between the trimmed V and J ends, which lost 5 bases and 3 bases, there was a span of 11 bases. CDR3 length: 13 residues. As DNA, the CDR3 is TGTGCCAGCAGCCAGGACTTATACTACGAGCAGTACTTC. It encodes CASSQDLYYEQYF.

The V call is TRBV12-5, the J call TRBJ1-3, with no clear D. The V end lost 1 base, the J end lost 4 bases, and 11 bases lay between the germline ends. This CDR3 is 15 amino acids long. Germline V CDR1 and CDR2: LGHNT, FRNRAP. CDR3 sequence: CASGLAAESGNTIYF. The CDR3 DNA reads TGTGCTAGTGGTTTGGCGGCGGAATCCGGAAACACCATATATTTT.

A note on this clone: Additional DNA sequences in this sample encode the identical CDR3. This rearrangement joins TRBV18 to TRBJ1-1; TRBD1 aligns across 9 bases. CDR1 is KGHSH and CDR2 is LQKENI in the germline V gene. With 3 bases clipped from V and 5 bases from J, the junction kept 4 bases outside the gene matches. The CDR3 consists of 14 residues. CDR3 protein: CASSPRQGVTEAFF. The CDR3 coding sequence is TGTGCCAGCTCACCGCGACAGGGGGTTACTGAAGCTTTCTTT. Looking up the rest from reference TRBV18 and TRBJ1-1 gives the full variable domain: NAGVMQNPRHLVRRRGQEARLRCSPMKGHSHVYWYRQLPEEGLKFMVYLQKENIIDESGMPKERFSAEFPKEGPSILRIQQVVRGDSAAYFCASSPRQGVTEAFFGQGTRLTVV.

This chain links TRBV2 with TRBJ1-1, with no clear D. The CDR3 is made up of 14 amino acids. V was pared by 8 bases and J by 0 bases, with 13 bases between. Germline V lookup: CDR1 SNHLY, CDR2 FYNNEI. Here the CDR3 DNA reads TGTGCCAGCTTAGTTCAAAGATTGAACACTGAAGCTTTCTTT. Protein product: CASLVQRLNTEAFF.

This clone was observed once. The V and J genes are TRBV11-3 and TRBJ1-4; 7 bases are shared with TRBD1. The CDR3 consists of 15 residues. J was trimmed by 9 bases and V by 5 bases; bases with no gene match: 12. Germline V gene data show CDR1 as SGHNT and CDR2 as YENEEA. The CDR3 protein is CASSDGGGQEKKLFF. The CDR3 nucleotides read TGTGCCAGCAGCGATGGGGGCGGACAGGAAAAAAAACTGTTTTTT.

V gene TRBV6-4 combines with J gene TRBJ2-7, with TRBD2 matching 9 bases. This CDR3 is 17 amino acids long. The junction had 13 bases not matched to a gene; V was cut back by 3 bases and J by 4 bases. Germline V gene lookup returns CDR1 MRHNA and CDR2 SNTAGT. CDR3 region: CASSEGLRGRASYEQYF. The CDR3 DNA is TGTGCCAGCAGTGAGGGACTCCGCGGGAGGGCCTCTTACGAGCAGTACTTC.

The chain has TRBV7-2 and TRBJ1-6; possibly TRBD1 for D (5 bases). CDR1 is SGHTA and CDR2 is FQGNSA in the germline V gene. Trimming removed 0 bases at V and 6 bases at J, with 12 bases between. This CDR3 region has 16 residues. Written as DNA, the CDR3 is TGTGCCAGCAGCTTAGCCCCCCCAGGGATTAATTCACCCCTCCACTTT. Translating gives CASSLAPPGINSPLHF. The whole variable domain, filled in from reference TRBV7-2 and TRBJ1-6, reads GAGVSQSPSNKVTEKGKDVELRCDPISGHTALYWYRQSLGQGLEFLIYFQGNSAPDKSGLPSDRFSAERTGGSVSTLTIQRTQQEDSAVYLCASSLAPPGINSPLHFGNGTRLTVT.

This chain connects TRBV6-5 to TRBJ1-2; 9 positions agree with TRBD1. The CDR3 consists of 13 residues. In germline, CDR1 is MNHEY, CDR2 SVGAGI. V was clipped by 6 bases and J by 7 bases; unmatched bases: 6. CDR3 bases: TGTGCCAGCAGGGACAGGGGATTTGGTGGCTACACCTTC. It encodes CASRDRGFGGYTF.